The clone carrying this TCR beta chain was observed at least ten times. As yet, its antigen is unknown. This sample's time point: persistent/refractory GD, antithyroid drugs over 5 years with positive TRAb. The TCR library was prepared using RNA isolated from PBMCs. The germline CDR1 and CDR2 sequences are LNHNV and YYDKDF (reference sequence). There are 13 residues in the CDR3. Trimming cost V 0 bases and J 7 bases, with 9 bases left between them. These data are taken from a study of regulatory T cells in long-lasting Graves disease. Study background: Patients met the persistent Graves' disease definition after over 5 years of antithyroid drugs with positive TSH receptor antibodies.

Findings and limits, study-wide: Patients with persistent disease shared over 2,500 public clonotypes, outpacing the roughly 950 shared by new patients. Examination was confined to peripheral blood, excluding thyroid tissue. TRBV28, TRBJ1-2 and TRBJ2-5 emerged as the favored segments in persistent disease.

Building of the TCR beta libraries involved iRepertoire HTBI primers and Arm-PCR of CDR3 regions. TCRdb reanalysed the multiplex PCR reads using MiXCR and keeps one entry per CDR3 protein. The sample lists a few hundred thousand distinct CDR3 sequences; less than 25% were seen once. The sample was peripheral blood mononuclear cells (PBMCs), taken when the disease was refractory, from a patient treated with antithyroid drugs. This chain links TRBV15 with TRBJ1-2, with a possible D match to TRBD1 (5 bases). This sequence originates from a female donor with Graves disease. The CDR3 sequence: CATSRDTGPGYTF. The CDR3 DNA follows: TGTGCCACCAGCAGAGATACAGGTCCTGGCTACACCTTC.